The sequence of this T cell receptor (beta chain) was determined in a study of blood T cell repertoires in COVID-19. As for the study in general: COVID-19 samples collected from the United States, Italy and Spain covered acute and convalescent phases.

V shed 0 bases and J shed 0 bases, with 9 bases lying between them. The CDR3 has 15 amino acids. From germline, CDR1 is LGHDT and CDR2 YNNKEL (reference sequence). The study drew participants aged about 18 to 89 years from 20 to 30 US areas. Assignment of participants to cohorts was predicated upon participant-reported clinical history. Someone with COVID-19 had been met by exposed participants within 2 weeks before study entry. The protocol was immunoSEQ multiplex PCR, while the TCRdb copy is restricted to in-frame clones and leaves out a portion. The data hold about 280,000 clones, with roughly 80% observed a single time.

This TCR was sampled from a man aged 35 to 55 who had been exposed to COVID-19. Sequencing was done on a sample of PBMCs or T cells enriched from blood (not recorded which). V usage is TRBV3-1 (or the pseudogene TRBV3-2) and J usage is TRBJ2-7; D gene unclear. The CDR3 reads CASSQDTYSSYEQYF. CDR3 nucleotide sequence: TGTGCCAGCAGCCAAGACACCTACAGCTCCTACGAGCAGTACTTC.